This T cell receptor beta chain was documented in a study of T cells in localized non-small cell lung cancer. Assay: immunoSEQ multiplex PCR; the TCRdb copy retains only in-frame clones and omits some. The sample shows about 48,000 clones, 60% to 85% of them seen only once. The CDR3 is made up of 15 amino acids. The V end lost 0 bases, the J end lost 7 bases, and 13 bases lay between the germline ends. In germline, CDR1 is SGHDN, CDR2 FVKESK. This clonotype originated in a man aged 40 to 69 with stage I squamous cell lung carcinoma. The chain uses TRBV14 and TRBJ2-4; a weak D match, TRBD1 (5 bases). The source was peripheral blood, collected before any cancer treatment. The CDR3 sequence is CASSQDGAGKNIQYF. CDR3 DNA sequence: TGTGCCAGCAGCCAAGATGGGGCAGGGAAGAACATTCAGTACTTC.